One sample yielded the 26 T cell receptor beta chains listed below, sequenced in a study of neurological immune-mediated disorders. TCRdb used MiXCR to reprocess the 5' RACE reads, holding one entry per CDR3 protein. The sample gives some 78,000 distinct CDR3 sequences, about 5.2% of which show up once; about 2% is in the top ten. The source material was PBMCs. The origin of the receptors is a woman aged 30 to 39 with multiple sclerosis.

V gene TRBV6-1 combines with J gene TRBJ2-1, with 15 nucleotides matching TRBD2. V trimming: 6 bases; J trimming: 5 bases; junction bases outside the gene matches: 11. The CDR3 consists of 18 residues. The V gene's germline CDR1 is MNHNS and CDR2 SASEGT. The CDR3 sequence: CASSPGLAGGPVDNEQFF. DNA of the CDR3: TGTGCCAGCAGCCCTGGACTAGCGGGGGGGCCGGTCGACAATGAGCAGTTCTTC.

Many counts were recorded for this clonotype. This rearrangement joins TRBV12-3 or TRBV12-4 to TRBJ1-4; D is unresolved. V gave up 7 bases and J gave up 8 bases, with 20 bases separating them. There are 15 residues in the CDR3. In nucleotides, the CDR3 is TGTGCCAGCACCTTATACGAGGTGCCGGGCGAAAAACTGTTTTTT. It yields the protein CASTLYEVPGEKLFF.

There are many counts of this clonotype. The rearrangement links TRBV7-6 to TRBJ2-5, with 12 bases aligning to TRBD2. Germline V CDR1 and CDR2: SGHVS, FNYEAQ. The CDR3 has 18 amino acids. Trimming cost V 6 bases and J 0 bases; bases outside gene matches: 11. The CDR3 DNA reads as TGTGCCAGCAGGAAAGGACTAGCGGGGCTCCCGTACCAAGAGACCCAGTACTTC. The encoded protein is CASRKGLAGLPYQETQYF.

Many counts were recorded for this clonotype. The CDR3 loop reads CSARKGGGNIQYF. The CDR3 coding sequence is TGCAGTGCTAGAAAAGGGGGCGGGAACATTCAGTACTTC. The rearrangement links TRBV20-1 to TRBJ2-4, with 7 bases lining up with TRBD1. V shed 2 bases, J shed 7 bases, and the junction held 5 bases outside the gene matches. CDR3 length equals 13 residues. CDR1 and CDR2 from the germline V gene are DFQATT and SNEGSKA (reference sequence).

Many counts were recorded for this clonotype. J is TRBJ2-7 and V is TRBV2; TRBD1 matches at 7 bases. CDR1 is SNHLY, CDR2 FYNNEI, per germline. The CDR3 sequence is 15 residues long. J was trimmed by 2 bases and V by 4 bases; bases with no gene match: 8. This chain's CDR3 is CASSGPRGPPYEQYV. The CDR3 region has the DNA TGTGCCAGCAGTGGGCCGAGGGGGCCCCCCTACGAGCAGTACGTC.

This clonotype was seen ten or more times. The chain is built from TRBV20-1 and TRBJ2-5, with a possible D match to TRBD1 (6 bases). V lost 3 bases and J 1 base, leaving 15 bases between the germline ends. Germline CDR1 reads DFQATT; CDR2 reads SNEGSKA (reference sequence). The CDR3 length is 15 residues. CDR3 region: CSASRGLGAQETQYF. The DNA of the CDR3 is TGCAGTGCTAGTAGGGGATTGGGGGCCCAAGAGACCCAGTACTTC.

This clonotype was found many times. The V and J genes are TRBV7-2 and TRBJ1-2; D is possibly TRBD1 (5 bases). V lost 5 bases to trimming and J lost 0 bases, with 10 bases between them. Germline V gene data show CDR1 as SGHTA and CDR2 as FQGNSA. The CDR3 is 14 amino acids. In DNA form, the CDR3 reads TGTGCCAGCAGCCCCAGGGTGTCTAACTATGGCTACACCTTC. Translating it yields CASSPRVSNYGYTF.

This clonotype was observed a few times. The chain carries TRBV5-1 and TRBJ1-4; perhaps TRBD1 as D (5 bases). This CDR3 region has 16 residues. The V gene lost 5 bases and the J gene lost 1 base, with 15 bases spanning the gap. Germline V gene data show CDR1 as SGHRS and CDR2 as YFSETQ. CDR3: CASRRGSSQTNEKLFF. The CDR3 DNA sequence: TGCGCCAGCAGGAGGGGTTCGAGTCAAACTAATGAAAAACTGTTTTTT. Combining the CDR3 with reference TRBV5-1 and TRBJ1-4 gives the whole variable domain KAGVTQTPRYLIKTRGQQVTLSCSPISGHRSVSWYQQTPGQGLQFLFEYFSETQRNKGNFPGRFSGRQFSNSRSEMNVSTLELGDSALYLCASRRGSSQTNEKLFFGSGTQLSVL.

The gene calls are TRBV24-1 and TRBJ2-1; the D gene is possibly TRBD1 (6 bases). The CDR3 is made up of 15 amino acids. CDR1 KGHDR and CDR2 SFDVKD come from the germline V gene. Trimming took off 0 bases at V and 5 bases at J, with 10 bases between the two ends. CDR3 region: CATSDLGGGNNEQFF. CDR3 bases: TGTGCCACCAGTGATTTGGGGGGCGGAAACAATGAGCAGTTCTTC.

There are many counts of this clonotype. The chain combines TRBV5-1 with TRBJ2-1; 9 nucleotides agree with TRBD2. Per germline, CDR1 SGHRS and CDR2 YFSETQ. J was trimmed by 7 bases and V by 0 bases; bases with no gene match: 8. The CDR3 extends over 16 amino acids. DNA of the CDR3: TGCGCCAGCAGCTTGGTCTGGGCGGGAGGGGGGAATGAGCAGTTCTTC. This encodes CASSLVWAGGGNEQFF.

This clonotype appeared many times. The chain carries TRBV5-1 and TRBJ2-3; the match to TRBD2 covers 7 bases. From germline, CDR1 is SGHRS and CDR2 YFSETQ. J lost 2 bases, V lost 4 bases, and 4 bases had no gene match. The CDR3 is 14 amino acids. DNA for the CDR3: TGCGCCAGCAGCCATAGCGGGCCCACAGATACGCAGTATTTT. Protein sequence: CASSHSGPTDTQYF.

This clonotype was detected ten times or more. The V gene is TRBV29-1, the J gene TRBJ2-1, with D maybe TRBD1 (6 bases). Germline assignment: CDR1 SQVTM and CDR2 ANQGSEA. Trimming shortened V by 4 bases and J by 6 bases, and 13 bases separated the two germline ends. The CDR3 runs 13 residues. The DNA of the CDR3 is TGCAGCGTTGCAGGCCAGGGGTCCAATGAGCAGTTCTTC. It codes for CSVAGQGSNEQFF.

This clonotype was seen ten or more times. The CDR3 region has the DNA TGTGCCAGCAGCCAAGTGGTAGCGGGAGGGCCGGGGGAGCAGTACTTC. Encoded protein: CASSQVVAGGPGEQYF. V gene TRBV4-2 combines with J gene TRBJ2-7, with 11 bases matching TRBD2. V shed 1 base, J shed 7 bases, and the junction held 9 bases outside the gene matches. The length of the CDR3 is 16 residues. CDR1 is LGHNA and CDR2 is YNFKEQ in the germline V gene.

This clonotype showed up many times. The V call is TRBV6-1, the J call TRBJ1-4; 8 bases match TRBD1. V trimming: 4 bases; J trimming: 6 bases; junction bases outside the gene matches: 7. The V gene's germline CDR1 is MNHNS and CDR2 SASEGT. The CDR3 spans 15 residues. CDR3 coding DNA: TGTGCCAGCAGTGGACGACAGGGGACCTATGAAAAACTGTTTTTT. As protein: CASSGRQGTYEKLFF.

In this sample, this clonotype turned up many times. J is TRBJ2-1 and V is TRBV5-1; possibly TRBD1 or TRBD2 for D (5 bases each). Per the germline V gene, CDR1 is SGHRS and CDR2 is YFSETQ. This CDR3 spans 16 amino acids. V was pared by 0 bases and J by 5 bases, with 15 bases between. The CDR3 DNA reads TGCGCCAGCAGCTTGGCTTCAGGGACCTTTCACAATGAGCAGTTCTTC. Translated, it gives CASSLASGTFHNEQFF.

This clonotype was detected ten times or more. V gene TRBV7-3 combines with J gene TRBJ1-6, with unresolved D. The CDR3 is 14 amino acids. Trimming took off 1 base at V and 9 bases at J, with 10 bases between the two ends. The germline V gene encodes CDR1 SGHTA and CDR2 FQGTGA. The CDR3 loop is CASSLKGSTSPLHF. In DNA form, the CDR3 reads TGTGCCAGCAGCTTAAAGGGTAGTACTTCACCCCTCCACTTT.

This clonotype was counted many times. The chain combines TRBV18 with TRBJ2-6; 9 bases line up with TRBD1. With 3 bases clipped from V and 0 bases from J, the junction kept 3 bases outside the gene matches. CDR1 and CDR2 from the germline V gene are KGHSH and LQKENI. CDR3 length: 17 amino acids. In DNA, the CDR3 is TGTGCCAGCTCACCGGGACAGGGTTACTCTGGGGCCAACGTCCTGACTTTC. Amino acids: CASSPGQGYSGANVLTF.

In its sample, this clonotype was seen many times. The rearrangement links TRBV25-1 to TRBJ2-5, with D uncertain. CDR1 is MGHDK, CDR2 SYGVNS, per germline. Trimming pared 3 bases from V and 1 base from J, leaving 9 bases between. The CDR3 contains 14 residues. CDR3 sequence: CASSDLQSQETQYF. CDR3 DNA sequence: TGTGCCAGCAGTGACCTCCAGAGCCAAGAGACCCAGTACTTC.

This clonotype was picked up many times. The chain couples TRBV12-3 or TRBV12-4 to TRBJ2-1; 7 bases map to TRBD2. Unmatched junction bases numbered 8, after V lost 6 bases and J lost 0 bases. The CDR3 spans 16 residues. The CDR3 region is CASSDGLAVSYNEQFF. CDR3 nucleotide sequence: TGTGCCAGCAGCGACGGGCTAGCGGTCTCCTACAATGAGCAGTTCTTC.

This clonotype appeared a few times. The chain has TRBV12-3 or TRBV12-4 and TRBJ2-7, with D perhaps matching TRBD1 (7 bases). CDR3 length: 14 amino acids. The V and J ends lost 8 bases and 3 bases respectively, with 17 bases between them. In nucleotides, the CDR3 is TGTGCCAGCTCAGGGGGGAATGCGAACTACGAGCAGTACTTC. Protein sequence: CASSGGNANYEQYF.

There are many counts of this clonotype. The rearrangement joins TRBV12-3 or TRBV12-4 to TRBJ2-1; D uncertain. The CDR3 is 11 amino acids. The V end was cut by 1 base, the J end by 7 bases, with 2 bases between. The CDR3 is CASSLGNEQFF. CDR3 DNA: TGTGCCAGCAGTTTAGGAAATGAGCAGTTCTTC.

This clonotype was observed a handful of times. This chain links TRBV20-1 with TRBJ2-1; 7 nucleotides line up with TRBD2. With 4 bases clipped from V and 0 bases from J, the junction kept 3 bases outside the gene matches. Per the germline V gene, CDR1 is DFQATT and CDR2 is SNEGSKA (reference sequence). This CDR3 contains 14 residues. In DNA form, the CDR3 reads TGCAGTGCTACTGGCGGGAGCTCCTACAATGAGCAGTTCTTC. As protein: CSATGGSSYNEQFF.

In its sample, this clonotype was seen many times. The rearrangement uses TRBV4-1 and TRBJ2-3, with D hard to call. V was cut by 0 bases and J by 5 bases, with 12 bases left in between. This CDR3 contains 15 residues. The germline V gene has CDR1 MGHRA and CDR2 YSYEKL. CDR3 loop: CASSQERWSRDTQYF. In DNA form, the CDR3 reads TGCGCCAGCAGCCAAGAAAGGTGGAGTAGAGATACGCAGTATTTT.

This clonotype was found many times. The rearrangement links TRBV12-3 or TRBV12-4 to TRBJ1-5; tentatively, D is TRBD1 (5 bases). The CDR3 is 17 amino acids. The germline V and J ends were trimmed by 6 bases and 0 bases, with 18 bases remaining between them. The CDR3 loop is CASSLGWGYHSNQPQHF. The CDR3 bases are TGTGCCAGCAGCCTTGGATGGGGGTATCATAGCAATCAGCCCCAGCATTTT.

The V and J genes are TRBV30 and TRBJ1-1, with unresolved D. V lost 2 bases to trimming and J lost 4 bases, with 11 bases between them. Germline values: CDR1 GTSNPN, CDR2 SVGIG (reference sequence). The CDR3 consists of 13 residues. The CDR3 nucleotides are TGTGCCTGGAGTCTAGGGTCTGGCACTGAAGCTTTCTTT. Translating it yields CAWSLGSGTEAFF.

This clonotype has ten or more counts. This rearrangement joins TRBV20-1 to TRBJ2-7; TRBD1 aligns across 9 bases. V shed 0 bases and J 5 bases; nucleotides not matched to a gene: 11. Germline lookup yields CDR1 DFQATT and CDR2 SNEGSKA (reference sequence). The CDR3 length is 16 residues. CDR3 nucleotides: TGCAGTGCTAGAGATCTTTCCGGGACAGGGCTCCACGAGCAGTACTTC. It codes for CSARDLSGTGLHEQYF.